This T cell receptor (beta chain) was found in a study of cytomegalovirus exposure and HLA in healthy donors. Study information: In an early release, HLA-typed donors contributed some 82 million unique TCR sequences. When fewer than 400 donors were genotyped, 81% of them were found to fall in the Caucasian-associated ancestry cluster.

Study observations and caveats: Accurate HLA-A and HLA-B prediction from TCR beta sequences was reported for most subjects. Roughly uniform depth of sequencing across donors was assumed in presence/absence analyses.

V dropped 4 bases and J dropped 2 bases, with 11 bases sitting between them. CDR3 length: 14 residues. Germline-derived CDR1 and CDR2 are SGDLS and YYNGEE. A note on this clone: Its cognate antigen is unknown.

The PCR employed 60 Vbeta primers together with 13 Jbeta primers. The table came from immunoSEQ multiplex PCR; TCRdb's copy has only in-frame clones and leaves some out. The data show some 180,000 clones, around 80% seen once. This chain links TRBV9 with TRBJ2-3; D ambiguous. The sequencing sample was made of PBMCs. This TCR was sampled from a woman between 25 and 40 years old in good health and CMV-seropositive. CDR3 sequence: CASSQRSDTDTQYF. The CDR3 coding sequence is TGTGCCAGCAGCCAGAGGTCAGACACAGATACGCAGTATTTT.